The present entry profiles one T cell receptor beta chain with its context. The target of this receptor is not known. It has no much larger one-base neighbor in the sample; base qualities were not kept. The germline V gene specifies MNHNS as CDR1 and SASEGT as CDR2. Deletion took 4 bases off V and 2 bases off J, with a span of 18 bases between the germline ends. The CDR3 runs 18 amino acids, cysteine and phenylalanine included. Only the CDR3 portion is preserved as DNA: 54 bases, with reading frame beginning at the first base. Donors were healthy HIV-negative adults with no recently reported acute infections or vaccinations. All donors were Caucasian adults living in Nashville, Tennessee, USA. Magnetic negative selection was used to enrich CD4+ T cells, after which naive cells were positively selected on CD45RA and the negative fraction became the memory subset. After blood collection by leukapheresis, PBMCs were isolated using Ficoll-Histopaque density gradient centrifugation and then cryopreserved in the vapor phase of liquid nitrogen. Analytical flow cytometry was used to check the purity and quantity of every magnetically sorted T cell population. Genomic DNA was isolated from each sorted fraction and quantified by UV absorbance on a Nanodrop 2000c.

The data were obtained in a study of shared clonotypes between healthy human individuals (dated by TCRdb to the early 2020s). General notes on the study: Two women and a few men aged 18 to 49 years were included in the cohort. For each donor, three plates each were used for CD4 naive and CD4 memory, two plates were used for CD8 naive, and one plate was used for CD8 memory. To estimate repertoire size and how much clonotypes are shared between individuals, the study performed deep sequencing of blood TCR repertoires from a few healthy adults. To increase sequencing depth and limit assay-specific biases, TCR repertoire library preparation and sequencing were carried out by different laboratories using diverse techniques. Per donor, leukapheresis produced somewhere between about 0.9 and 9.5 billion PBMCs.

Using the deep immunoSEQ assay, TCR CDR3 regions were amplified from genomic DNA by multiplex PCR. Extracted genomic DNA from each cell subset was spread evenly across all wells of several immunoSEQ 96-well plates, with each plate serving as a replicate. Each replicate PCR for sorted subsets received around 0.2 ug genomic DNA, equal to 30,000 or so T cell genomes. Purified libraries were measured with a Qubit 3.0 fluorometer, size-checked on a Bioanalyzer 2100, and measured again with the KAPA Library Quantification kit. A separate single-read 150-cycle Illumina NextSeq 550 flow cell was used to sequence each immunoSEQ 96-well plate. Regarding the original processing steps: Because the immunoSEQ output held only junctional sequences and lacked quality scores, the filtering could not match the filtering applied to full-length reads. To assign V/J genes and CDR3, sequences were annotated using PyIR, a Python wrapper for IgBLAST v1.9, with IMGT germline references. Reads were filtered out if the reads had weak V/J assignments (E-value above 1e-6), no CDR3, stop codons, out-of-frame junctions, or ambiguous translated residues. V3J clonotypes were defined as sequences sharing an identical inferred V gene, J gene, and CDR3 amino acid sequence. Percentage overlap between repertoires was calculated by dividing the number of shared unique clonotypes by the size of the smaller repertoire. RTK rarefaction, the Chao1 estimator, and Recon v2.1 estimates of unobserved clonotypes were used to assess repertoire richness. OLGA was used to compute generation probabilities for all TCRbeta clonotypes that the gDNA method yielded from several donors. TCRdb carries this immuneACCESS record with in-frame sequences only. Its versions omit some clonotypes, under half of them owing to an unresolved V gene in the studies checked, with the rest unexplained. V and J calls and clone size are those listed in that table; D and trimming were worked out from the DNA. This sample is represented by around 1.4 million clones; about 98.5% of them were singletons. The top ten clonotypes cover approximately 0.38% of the sample.

The paper's findings and limits, for the study overall: Incomplete sequencing was indicated by rarefaction of sorted-subset datasets, despite the large sequencing depth. Compared with non-shared clonotypes, the clonotypes found in all four sorted-subset donors had higher generation probabilities. The genetic and exposure-history diversity represented was limited by the small number of donors. Sampling was limited to blood, and TCR repertoires in tissue likely differ from TCR repertoires in blood. Sharing across several donors was observed for roughly 5.4% of naive CD4, under 4% of naive CD8, about 2.3% of memory CD4, and about 0.38% of memory CD8 clonotypes. Naive subsets generally had larger estimated clonotype richness than memory subsets did. Based on pairwise subsampling, the degree of clonotype sharing among donors was expected to be affected by sequencing depth.

What was sequenced was naive CD4+ T cells sorted from blood. This specimen's cell subset or site label, per the study, means: CD45RA+ positively selected. The rearranged chain carries TRBV6-1 and TRBJ2-6; the D element might be TRBD1 or TRBD2, as each aligns at 5 bases. The receptor was derived from a man aged 25 to 45 in good health. The nucleotide sequence is TGTGCCAGCAGTGGTGTTGGGGGTTGGACGGCTGGGGCCAACGTCCTGACTTTC. This yields the protein CASSGVGGWTAGANVLTF.